One TCR beta chain is described in this entry. This sample is drawn from a study of T cells after posttransplantation cyclophosphamide. The naive gate required viable CD3+CD4+ or CD3+CD8+ cells with CCR7+CD45RA+CD45RO-CD95-CD27+CD28+ phenotype. Here immunoSEQ multiplex PCR was the method, and the copy in TCRdb shows in-frame clones only, minus some. Of about 9,700 clones listed, nearly 98% are singletons. The specimen sequenced was naive CD4+ T cells sorted from PBMCs. This TCR was sampled from a woman aged 55-75 years in good health, CMV-negative, and a related stem cell transplant donor.

The CDR3 nucleotides read TGTGCCAGCAGCTTGGCTTTTGGTGGAGCCTACGAGCAGTACTTC. Protein sequence: CASSLAFGGAYEQYF. This rearrangement joins TRBV7-2 to TRBJ2-7, with unresolved D. The V gene's germline CDR1 is SGHTA and CDR2 FQGNSA. The CDR3 contains 15 residues. V was pared by 3 bases and J by 2 bases, with 14 bases between.